This entry lists 14 T cell receptor beta chains sequenced from one sample in a study of cytomegalovirus exposure and HLA in healthy donors. Measured with immunoSEQ multiplex PCR; TCRdb has only the in-frame clones, and not every one. Of around 60,000 clones in the sample, about 92% are singletons; the top ten hold 1% to 1.5%. The source material was PBMCs. The receptors shown here come from a woman between 18 and 29 years old in good health and CMV-seronegative.

The chain combines TRBV14 with TRBJ1-6; no clear D. Trimming took 0 bases from V and 9 from J, leaving 12 bases between them. The CDR3 is made up of 15 amino acids. Germline V CDR1 and CDR2: SGHDN, FVKESK. The CDR3 protein is CASSQDLVRGSPLHF. The CDR3 nucleotides read TGTGCCAGCAGCCAAGATCTTGTTCGCGGTTCACCCCTCCACTTT. The variable domain in full, completed from reference TRBV14 and TRBJ1-6, reads EAGVTQFPSHSVIEKGQTVTLRCDPISGHDNLYWYRRVMGKEIKFLLHFVKESKQDESGMPNNRFLAERTGGTYSTLKVQPAELEDSGVYFCASSQDLVRGSPLHFGNGTRLTVT.

J is TRBJ2-7 and V is TRBV11-2, with D perhaps TRBD2 (5 bases). V was shortened by 5 bases and J by 4 bases, with 15 bases between the two germline ends. CDR1 is SGHAT, CDR2 FQNNGV, per germline. This CDR3 contains 14 residues. The CDR3 loop is CASSRTRNRYEQYF. The CDR3 DNA follows: TGTGCCAGCAGCCGAACTAGAAACCGATACGAGCAGTACTTC.

This clone was observed once. The chain is built from TRBV30 and TRBJ1-4, with D possibly being TRBD1 (5 bases). This CDR3 is 15 amino acids long. V was cut by 1 base and J by 8 bases, with 17 bases left in between. Germline V lookup: CDR1 GTSNPN, CDR2 SVGIG (reference sequence). CDR3 bases: TGTGCCTGGAGTGGACAGCTCCTATCGGCGGAAAAACTGTTTTTT. It encodes CAWSGQLLSAEKLFF.

CDR3 DNA sequence: TGTGCCAGCACCCTGACAGGGGCCAAAAACATTCAGTACTTC. Residues: CASTLTGAKNIQYF. The chain is built from TRBV6-5 and TRBJ2-4; the match to TRBD1 covers 7 bases. The ends lost 7 bases at V and 1 base at J; junction bases unmatched: 4. Per the germline V gene, CDR1 is MNHEY and CDR2 is SVGAGI. CDR3 length: 14 amino acids.

This sequence joins TRBV6-5 and TRBJ2-1; D is possibly TRBD2 (5 bases). With 2 bases removed from V and 6 bases from J, the gap between germline ends came to 17 bases. CDR3 length equals 16 residues. The germline gives CDR1 MNHEY, CDR2 SVGAGI. DNA of the CDR3: TGTGCCAGCAGTTACAGTTTGAGCGGTTTGTCCAATGAGCAGTTCTTC. Its translation is CASSYSLSGLSNEQFF.

This rearrangement joins TRBV5-4 to TRBJ2-7; TRBD2 matches 11 bases. CDR3 length equals 16 residues. V was pared by 1 base and J by 3 bases, with 6 bases of the junction left unmatched. Looked up from germline, CDR1 is SGHNT and CDR2 is YYREEE (reference sequence). CDR3: CASSLPGTSGLYEQYF. The CDR3 nucleotides read TGTGCCAGCAGCTTGCCCGGGACTAGCGGACTCTACGAGCAGTACTTC.

The J gene is TRBJ1-2, the V gene TRBV5-1; 7 positions match TRBD1. Germline CDR1 and CDR2: SGHRS and YFSETQ. CDR3 length: 16 amino acids. The ends lost 0 bases at V and 5 bases at J; junction bases unmatched: 10. The CDR3 spells CASSLGRDSETYGYTF. CDR3 coding DNA: TGCGCCAGCAGCTTGGGTCGGGACAGTGAAACTTATGGCTACACCTTC.

This rearrangement joins TRBV4-2 to TRBJ2-1; 11 nucleotides match TRBD2. The CDR3 consists of 17 residues. The V gene end was trimmed by 5 bases and the J gene end by 5 bases; junction bases not matched to a gene: 11. CDR1 and CDR2 (germline): LGHNA, YNFKEQ. The DNA for the CDR3 is TGTGCCAGCAGCGACAGGATCGGGACTAGCGGCAACAATGAGCAGTTCTTC. Protein product: CASSDRIGTSGNNEQFF.

The V and J genes are TRBV7-9 and TRBJ2-7, with no clear D. CDR3 length: 15 amino acids. The germline V and J ends were trimmed by 5 bases and 2 bases, with 16 bases remaining between them. Germline values: CDR1 SEHNR, CDR2 FQNEAQ (reference sequence). The CDR3 loop reads CASSHTLDRAYEQYF. CDR3 DNA: TGTGCCAGCAGCCACACCCTCGACCGGGCCTACGAGCAGTACTTC.

The V call is TRBV5-1, the J call TRBJ2-1; 7 nucleotides align to TRBD1. Losses at the gene ends were 4 bases for V and 7 bases for J; bases not matched to a gene: 5. The CDR3 runs 13 residues. CDR1 and CDR2 from the germline V gene are SGHRS and YFSETQ. The chain's CDR3 is CASSLGQLNEQFF. DNA of the CDR3: TGCGCCAGCAGCCTGGGACAGTTGAATGAGCAGTTCTTC.

The CDR3 is CASSYRGYEQYF. CDR3 DNA sequence: TGTGCCAGCAGTTACCGGGGTTACGAGCAGTACTTC. J is TRBJ2-7 and V is TRBV6-5; possible D gene TRBD2, 5 bases. The germline gives CDR1 MNHEY, CDR2 SVGAGI. CDR3 length: 12 amino acids. Deletions cut 2 bases from V and 4 bases from J, with 6 bases between.

V is TRBV27 and J is TRBJ2-3, with 8 bases fitting TRBD2. Germline CDR1 reads MNHEY; CDR2 reads SMNVEV (reference sequence). The V segment lost 3 bases and the J segment 0 bases; nucleotides outside the gene matches: 5. The CDR3 extends over 16 amino acids. The CDR3 loop reads CASSLVAGSSTDTQYF. The DNA for the CDR3 is TGTGCCAGCAGTTTGGTAGCGGGGAGCAGCACAGATACGCAGTATTTT.

The chain links TRBV29-1 to TRBJ1-2; tentatively, D is TRBD1 (6 bases). Per the germline V gene, CDR1 is SQVTM and CDR2 is ANQGSEA. CDR3 length: 13 amino acids. Trimming cost V 7 bases and J 1 base, with 13 bases left between them. CDR3 DNA: TGCAGCGCCACAGGGAGGGGTAACTATGGCTACACCTTC. Protein: CSATGRGNYGYTF.

The chain has TRBV25-1 and TRBJ1-1; a possible D gene is TRBD1 (5 bases). Trimming pared 4 bases from V and 6 bases from J, leaving 15 bases between. The germline V gene encodes CDR1 MGHDK and CDR2 SYGVNS. The CDR3 runs to 14 residues. The CDR3 DNA follows: TGTGCCAGCAGTGGCTGGAGGGACGAAGCTGAAGCTTTCTTT. Translating it yields CASSGWRDEAEAFF.